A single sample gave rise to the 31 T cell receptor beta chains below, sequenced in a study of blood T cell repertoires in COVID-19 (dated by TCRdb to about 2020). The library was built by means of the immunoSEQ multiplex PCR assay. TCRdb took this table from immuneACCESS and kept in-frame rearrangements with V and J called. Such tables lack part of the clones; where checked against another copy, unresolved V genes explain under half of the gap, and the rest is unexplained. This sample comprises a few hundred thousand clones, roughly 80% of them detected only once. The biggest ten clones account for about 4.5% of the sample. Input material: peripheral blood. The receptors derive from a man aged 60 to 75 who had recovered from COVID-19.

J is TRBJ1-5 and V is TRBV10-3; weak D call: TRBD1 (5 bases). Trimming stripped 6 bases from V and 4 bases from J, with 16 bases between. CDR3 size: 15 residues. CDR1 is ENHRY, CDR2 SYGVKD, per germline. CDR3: CAIREGSRPNQPQHF. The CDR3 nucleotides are TGTGCCATCAGGGAGGGGAGTAGACCGAATCAGCCCCAGCATTTT.

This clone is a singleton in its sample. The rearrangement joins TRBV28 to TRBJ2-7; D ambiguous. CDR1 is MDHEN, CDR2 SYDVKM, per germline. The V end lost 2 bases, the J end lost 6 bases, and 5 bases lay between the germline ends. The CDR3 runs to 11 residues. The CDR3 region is CASSLAREQYF. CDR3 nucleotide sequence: TGTGCCAGCAGTTTAGCGCGCGAGCAGTACTTC.

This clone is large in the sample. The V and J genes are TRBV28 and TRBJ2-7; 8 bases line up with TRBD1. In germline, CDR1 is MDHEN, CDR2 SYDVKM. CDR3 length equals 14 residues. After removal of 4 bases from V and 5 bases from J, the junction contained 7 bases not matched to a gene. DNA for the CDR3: TGTGCCAGCAGTTGGACAGGGCTGGGGGACGAGCAGTACTTC. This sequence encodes CASSWTGLGDEQYF.

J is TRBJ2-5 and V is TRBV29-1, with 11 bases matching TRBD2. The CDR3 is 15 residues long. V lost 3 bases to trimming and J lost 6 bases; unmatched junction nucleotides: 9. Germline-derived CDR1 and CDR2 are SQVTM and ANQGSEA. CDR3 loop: CSVETTSGRVQTQYF. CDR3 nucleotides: TGCAGCGTTGAGACAACTAGCGGGAGAGTCCAGACCCAGTACTTC.

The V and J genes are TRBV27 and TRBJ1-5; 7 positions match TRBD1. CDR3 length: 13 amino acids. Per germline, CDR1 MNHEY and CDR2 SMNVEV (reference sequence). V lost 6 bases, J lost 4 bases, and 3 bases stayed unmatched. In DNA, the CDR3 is TGTGCCAGCAGCCGACAGGGTAATCAGCCCCAGCATTTT. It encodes CASSRQGNQPQHF.

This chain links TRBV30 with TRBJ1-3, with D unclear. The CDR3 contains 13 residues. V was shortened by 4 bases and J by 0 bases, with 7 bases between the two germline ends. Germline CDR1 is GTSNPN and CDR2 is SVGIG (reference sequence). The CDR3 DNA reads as TGTGCCTGGACCCACAGCTCTGGAAACACCATATATTTT. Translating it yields CAWTHSSGNTIYF.

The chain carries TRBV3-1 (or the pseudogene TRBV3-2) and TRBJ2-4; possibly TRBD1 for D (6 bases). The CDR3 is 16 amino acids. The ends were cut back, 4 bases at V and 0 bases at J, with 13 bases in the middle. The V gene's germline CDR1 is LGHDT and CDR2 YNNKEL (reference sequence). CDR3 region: CASSPGTNLAKNIQYF. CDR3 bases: TGTGCCAGCAGCCCCGGGACAAACTTAGCCAAAAACATTCAGTACTTC.

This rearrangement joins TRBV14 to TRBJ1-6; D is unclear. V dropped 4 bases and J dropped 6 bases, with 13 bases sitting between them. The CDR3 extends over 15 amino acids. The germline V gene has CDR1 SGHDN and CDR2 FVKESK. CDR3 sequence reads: CASSPTPAGNSPLHF. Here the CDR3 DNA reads TGTGCCAGCAGCCCGACACCGGCCGGTAATTCACCCCTCCACTTT.

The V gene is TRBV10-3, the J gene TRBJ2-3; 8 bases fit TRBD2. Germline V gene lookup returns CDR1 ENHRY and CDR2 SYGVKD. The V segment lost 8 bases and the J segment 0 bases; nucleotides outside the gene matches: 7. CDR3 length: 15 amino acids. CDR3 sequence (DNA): TGTGCCATCTCACCGGGGGGGGTTAGCACAGATACGCAGTATTTT. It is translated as CAISPGGVSTDTQYF.

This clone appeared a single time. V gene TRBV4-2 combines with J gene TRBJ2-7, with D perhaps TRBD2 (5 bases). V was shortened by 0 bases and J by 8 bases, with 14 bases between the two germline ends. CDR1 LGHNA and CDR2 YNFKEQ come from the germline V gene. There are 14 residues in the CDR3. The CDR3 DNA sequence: TGTGCCAGCAGCCAAGATAGGGCTAGCCCCAAGCAGTACTTC. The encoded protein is CASSQDRASPKQYF.

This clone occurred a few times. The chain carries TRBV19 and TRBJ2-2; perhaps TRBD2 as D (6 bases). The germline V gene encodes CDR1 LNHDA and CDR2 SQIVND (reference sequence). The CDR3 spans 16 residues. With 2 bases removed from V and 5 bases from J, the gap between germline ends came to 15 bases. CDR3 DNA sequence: TGTGCCAGTAGTATATTGGGGACGGCGGGGACCGGGGAGCTGTTTTTT. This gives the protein CASSILGTAGTGELFF.

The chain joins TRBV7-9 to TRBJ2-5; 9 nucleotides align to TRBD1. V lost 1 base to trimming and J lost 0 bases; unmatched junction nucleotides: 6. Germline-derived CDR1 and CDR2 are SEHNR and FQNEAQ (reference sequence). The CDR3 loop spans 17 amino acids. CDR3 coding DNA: TGTGCCAGCAGCTTAGTCTCGGACAGGGGAAACCAAGAGACCCAGTACTTC. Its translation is CASSLVSDRGNQETQYF.

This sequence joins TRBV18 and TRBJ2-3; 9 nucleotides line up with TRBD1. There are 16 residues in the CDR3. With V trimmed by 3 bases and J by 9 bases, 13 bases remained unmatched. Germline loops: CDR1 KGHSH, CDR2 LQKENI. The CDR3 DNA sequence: TGTGCCAGCTCACCGACGGGACAGGGCGTAACAAACACGCAGTATTTT. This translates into CASSPTGQGVTNTQYF.

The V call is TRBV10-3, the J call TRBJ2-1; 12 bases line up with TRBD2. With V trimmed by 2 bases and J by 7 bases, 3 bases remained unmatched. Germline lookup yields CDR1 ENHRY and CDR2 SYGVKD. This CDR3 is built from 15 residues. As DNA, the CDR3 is TGTGCCATCAGTGAGGAAGGGACTAGCGGGAATGAGCAGTTCTTC. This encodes CAISEEGTSGNEQFF.

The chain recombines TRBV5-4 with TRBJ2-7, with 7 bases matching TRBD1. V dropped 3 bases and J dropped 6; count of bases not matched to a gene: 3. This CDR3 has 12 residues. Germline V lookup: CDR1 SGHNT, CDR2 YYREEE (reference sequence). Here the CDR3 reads CASSYRGSEQYF. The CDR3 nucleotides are TGTGCCAGCAGCTACAGGGGAAGCGAGCAGTACTTC.

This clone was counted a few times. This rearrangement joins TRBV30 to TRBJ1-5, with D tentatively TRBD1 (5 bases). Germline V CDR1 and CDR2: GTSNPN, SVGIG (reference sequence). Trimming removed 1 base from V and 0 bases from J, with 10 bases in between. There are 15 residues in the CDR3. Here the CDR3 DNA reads TGTGCCTGGAGTGCGGGGACTAATAGCAATCAGCCCCAGCATTTT. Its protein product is CAWSAGTNSNQPQHF.

The CDR3 reads CASSFSGKETQYF. Here the CDR3 DNA reads TGTGCCAGCAGTTTTAGCGGCAAAGAGACCCAGTACTTC. This chain connects TRBV6-5 to TRBJ2-5, with a tentative D call TRBD2 (6 bases). Trimming took off 4 bases at V and 3 bases at J, with 9 bases between the two ends. The germline V gene encodes CDR1 MNHEY and CDR2 SVGAGI. This CDR3 has 13 amino acids.

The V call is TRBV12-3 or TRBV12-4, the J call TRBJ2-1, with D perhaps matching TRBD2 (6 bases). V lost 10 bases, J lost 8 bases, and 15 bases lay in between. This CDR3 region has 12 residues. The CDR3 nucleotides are TGTGCCACCCAGCCGGGGGTCTATGAGCAGTTCTTC. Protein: CATQPGVYEQFF.

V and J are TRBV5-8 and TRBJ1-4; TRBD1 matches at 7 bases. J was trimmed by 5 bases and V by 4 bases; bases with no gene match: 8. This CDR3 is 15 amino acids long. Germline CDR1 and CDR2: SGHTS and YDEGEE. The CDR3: CASSQRQGLNEKLFF. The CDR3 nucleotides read TGTGCCAGCAGCCAACGACAGGGCCTGAATGAAAAACTGTTTTTT.

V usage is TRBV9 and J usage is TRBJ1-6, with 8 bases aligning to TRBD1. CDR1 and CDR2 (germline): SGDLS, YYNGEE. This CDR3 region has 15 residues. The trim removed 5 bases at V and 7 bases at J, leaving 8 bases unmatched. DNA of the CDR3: TGTGCCAGCAGGACAGGGGCTGTGCAAAATTCACCCCTCCACTTT. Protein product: CASRTGAVQNSPLHF.

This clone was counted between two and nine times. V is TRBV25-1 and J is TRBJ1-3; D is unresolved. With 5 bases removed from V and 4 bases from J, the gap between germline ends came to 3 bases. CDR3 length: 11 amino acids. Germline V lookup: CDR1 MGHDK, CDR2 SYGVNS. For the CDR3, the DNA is TGTGCCAGCAGTACAGGAAACACCATATATTTT. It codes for CASSTGNTIYF.

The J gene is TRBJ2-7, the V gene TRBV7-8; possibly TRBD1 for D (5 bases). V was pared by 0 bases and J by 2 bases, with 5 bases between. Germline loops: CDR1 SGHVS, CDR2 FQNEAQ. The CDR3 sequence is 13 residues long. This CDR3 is CASSLAGPYEQYF. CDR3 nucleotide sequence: TGTGCCAGCAGCTTAGCGGGGCCCTACGAGCAGTACTTC. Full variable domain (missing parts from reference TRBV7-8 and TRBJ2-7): GAGVSQSPRYKVAKRGQDVALRCDPISGHVSLFWYQQALGQGPEFLTYFQNEAQLDKSGLPSDRFFAERPEGSVSTLKIQRTQQEDSAVYLCASSLAGPYEQYFGPGTRLTVT.

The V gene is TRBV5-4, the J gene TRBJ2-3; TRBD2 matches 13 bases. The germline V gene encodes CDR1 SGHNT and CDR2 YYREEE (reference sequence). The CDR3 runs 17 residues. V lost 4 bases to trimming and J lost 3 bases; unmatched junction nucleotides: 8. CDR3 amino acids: CASSRTSGGSLTDTQYF. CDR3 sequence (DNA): TGTGCCAGCAGCCGGACTAGCGGGGGTAGCCTAACAGATACGCAGTATTTT.

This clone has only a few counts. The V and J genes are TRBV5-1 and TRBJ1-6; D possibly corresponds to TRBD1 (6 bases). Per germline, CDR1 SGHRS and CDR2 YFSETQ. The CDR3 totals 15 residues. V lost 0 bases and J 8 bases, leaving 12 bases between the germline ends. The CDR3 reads CASSLAPQGYSPLHF. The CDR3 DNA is TGCGCCAGCAGCTTGGCCCCACAGGGATATTCACCCCTCCACTTT.

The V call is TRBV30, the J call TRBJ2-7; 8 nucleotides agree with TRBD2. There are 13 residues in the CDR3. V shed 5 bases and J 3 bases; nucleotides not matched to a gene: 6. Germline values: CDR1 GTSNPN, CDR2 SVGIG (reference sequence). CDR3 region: CAWQLGTSYEQYF. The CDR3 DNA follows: TGTGCCTGGCAACTCGGGACTAGCTACGAGCAGTACTTC.

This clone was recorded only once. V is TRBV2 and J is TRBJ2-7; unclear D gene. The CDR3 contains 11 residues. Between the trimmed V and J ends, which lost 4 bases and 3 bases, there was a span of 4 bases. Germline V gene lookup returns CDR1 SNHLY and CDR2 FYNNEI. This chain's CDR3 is CASSALYEQYF. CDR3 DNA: TGTGCCAGCAGTGCCCTCTACGAGCAGTACTTC.

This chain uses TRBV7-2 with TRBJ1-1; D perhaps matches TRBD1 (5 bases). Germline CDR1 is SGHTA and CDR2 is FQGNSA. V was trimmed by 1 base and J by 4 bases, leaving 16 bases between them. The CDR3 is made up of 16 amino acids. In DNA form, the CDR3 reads TGTGCCAGCAGCTTAGACCTAGCAACGGGGGGCACTGAAGCTTTCTTT. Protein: CASSLDLATGGTEAFF.

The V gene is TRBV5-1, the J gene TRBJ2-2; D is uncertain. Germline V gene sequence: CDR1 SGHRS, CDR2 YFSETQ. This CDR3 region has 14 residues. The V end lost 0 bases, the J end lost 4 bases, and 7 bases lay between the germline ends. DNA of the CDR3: TGCGCCAGCAGCTTGGGGGCTTTCACCGGGGAGCTGTTTTTT. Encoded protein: CASSLGAFTGELFF.

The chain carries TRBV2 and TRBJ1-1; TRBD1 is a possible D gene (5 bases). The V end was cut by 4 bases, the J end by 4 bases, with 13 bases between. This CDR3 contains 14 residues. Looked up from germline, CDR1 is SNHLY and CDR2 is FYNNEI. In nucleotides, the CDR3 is TGTGCCAGCAGTGTAACGGGGGGACCCACTGAAGCTTTCTTT. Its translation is CASSVTGGPTEAFF.

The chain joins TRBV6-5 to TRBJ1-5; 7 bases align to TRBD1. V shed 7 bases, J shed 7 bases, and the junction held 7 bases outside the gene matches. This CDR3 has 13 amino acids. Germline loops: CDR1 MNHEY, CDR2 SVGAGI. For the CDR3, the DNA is TGTGCCAGCACCGAGGGGGCGAGACAGCCCCAGCATTTT. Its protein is CASTEGARQPQHF.

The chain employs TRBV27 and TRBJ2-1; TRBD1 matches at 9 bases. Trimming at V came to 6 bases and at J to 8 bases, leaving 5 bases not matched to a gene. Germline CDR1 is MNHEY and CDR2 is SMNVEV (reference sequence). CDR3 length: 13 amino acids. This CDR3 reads CASSRDRDDEQFF. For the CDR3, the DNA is TGTGCCAGCAGCCGGGACAGGGATGATGAGCAGTTCTTC.